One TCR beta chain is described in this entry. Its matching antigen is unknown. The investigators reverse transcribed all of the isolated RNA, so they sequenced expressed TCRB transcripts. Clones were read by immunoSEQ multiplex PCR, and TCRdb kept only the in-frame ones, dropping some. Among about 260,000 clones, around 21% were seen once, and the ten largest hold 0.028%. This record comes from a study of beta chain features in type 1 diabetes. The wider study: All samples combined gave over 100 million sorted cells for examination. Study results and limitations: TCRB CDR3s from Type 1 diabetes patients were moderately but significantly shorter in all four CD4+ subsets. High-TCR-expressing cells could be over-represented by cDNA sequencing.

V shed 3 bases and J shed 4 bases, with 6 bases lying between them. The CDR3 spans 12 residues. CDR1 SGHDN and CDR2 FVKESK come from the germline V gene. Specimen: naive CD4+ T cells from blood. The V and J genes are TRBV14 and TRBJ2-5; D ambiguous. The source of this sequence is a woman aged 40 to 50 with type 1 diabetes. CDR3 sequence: CASSHTSETQYF. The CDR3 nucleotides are TGTGCCAGCAGCCATACATCAGAGACCCAGTACTTC.